The table lists the clone carrying this T cell receptor (beta chain) with many counts. Its antigen is undetermined. The investigators amplified TCR beta CDR3 regions from RNA transcripts. The HTBI set primed first-round TCR CDR3 RT-PCR. TCRdb used MiXCR to reprocess the multiplex PCR reads, holding one entry per CDR3 protein. The sample shows about 400,000 distinct CDR3 sequences, less than 20% of them seen only once. Pregnant or lactating patients were excluded, as were those with uncontrolled infection or other autoimmune disease. Trimming at V came to 4 bases and at J to 3 bases, leaving 3 bases not matched to a gene. Germline V gene sequence: CDR1 SQVTM, CDR2 ANQGSEA. The CDR3 loop spans 15 amino acids. These data come from a study of T cells in Graves' hyperthyroidism and ophthalmopathy. The study, taken as a whole, reports: The authors' 13 V-J model separated ophthalmopathy from stable hyperthyroidism. Most expanded thyroid clonotypes above 0.001 also appeared in blood.

The chain combines TRBV29-1 with TRBJ2-2; 12 bases fit TRBD2. This sequence was found in a young woman with Graves' hyperthyroidism. What was sequenced was blood. The CDR3 coding sequence is TGCAGCGTTGCTCGGACTAGCGGGGACACCGGGGAGCTGTTTTTT. It encodes CSVARTSGDTGELFF.